What follows is one T cell receptor (beta chain) and its context. The antigen is not known. V lost 0 bases to trimming and J lost 6 bases, with 9 bases between them. Germline CDR1 reads SGHTA; CDR2 reads FQGTGA. The CDR3 is 15 amino acids. The sample originates from a study of Graves' ophthalmopathy and Graves' hyperthyroidism. Scientists amplified the TCR beta CDR3 regions from RNA transcripts. Second-round multiplex PCR followed a first-round RT-PCR using HTBI primers. MiXCR, run by TCRdb on the multiplex PCR reads, gives a single entry per CDR3 protein. The table has about 600,000 distinct CDR3 sequences, approximately 37% seen once. Whole-study findings and limits: Most expanded clonotypes in thyroid above 0.001 frequency also showed up in blood.

Aged 18 to 65, hyperthyroidism patients had been newly diagnosed, with under 2 months' duration. Patients were excluded if they had other autoimmune diseases or uncontrolled infections, and likewise if pregnancy or lactation applied. Orbital computed tomography, together with clinical symptoms, serum thyroxine, TRAb and thyroid ultrasound, was used for diagnosis. Sequencing input: peripheral blood or thyroid tissue (not recorded which). This clonotype originated in an adult man with Graves' hyperthyroidism. This chain connects TRBV7-3 to TRBJ2-6; weak D call: TRBD1 (5 bases). For the CDR3, the DNA is TGTGCCAGCAGCTTAACCGTAGGACAGGCCAACGTCCTGACTTTC. Translation gives CASSLTVGQANVLTF.